This T cell receptor beta chain emerged from a study of T cell responses to AZD1222 COVID-19 vaccine. The protocol was immunoSEQ multiplex PCR, while the TCRdb copy is restricted to in-frame clones and leaves out a portion. The sample carries roughly 130,000 clones, 75% to 90% recorded once. Overall study results and limits: Repertoire sampling occurred only after the peak T cell response.

The germline CDR1 and CDR2 sequences are SEHNR and FQNEAQ (reference sequence). This CDR3 spans 16 amino acids. The ends were cut back, 4 bases at V and 6 bases at J, with 22 bases in the middle. On this clone itself: Its antigen is unknown.

V usage is TRBV7-9 and J usage is TRBJ2-7, with D possibly being TRBD2 (6 bases). The sample was peripheral blood, taken on day 0 of AZD1222 vaccination. The receptor's source is an adult in good health. For the CDR3, the DNA is TGTGCCAGCAGCTCTAGTAGGGGTCCCGGGGGTCTCGAGCAGTACTTC. Residues: CASSSSRGPGGLEQYF.